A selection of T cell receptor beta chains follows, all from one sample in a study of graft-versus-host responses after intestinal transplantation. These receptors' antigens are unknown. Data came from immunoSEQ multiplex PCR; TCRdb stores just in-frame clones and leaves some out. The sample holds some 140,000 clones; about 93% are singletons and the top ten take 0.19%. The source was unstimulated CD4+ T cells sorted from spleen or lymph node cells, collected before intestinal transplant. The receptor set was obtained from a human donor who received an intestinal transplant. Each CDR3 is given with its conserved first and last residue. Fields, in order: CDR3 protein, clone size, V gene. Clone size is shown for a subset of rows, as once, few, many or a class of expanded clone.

cdr3_aa: CASSARGSSSYNEQFF
clone_size: .
v_call: TRBV7-8

cdr3_aa: CASSLGVWYGYTF
clone_size: few
v_call: TRBV5-1

cdr3_aa: CGSSGLADYNEQFF
clone_size: .
v_call: TRBV5-1

cdr3_aa: CASSLNLRPLISEQFF
clone_size: .
v_call: TRBV7-9

cdr3_aa: CASSLSGLSNQPQHF
clone_size: .
v_call: TRBV28

cdr3_aa: CASSDSLPGANVLTF
clone_size: .
v_call: TRBV14

cdr3_aa: CASSFRGRNTEAFF
clone_size: few
v_call: TRBV27

cdr3_aa: CASSALAGGADTQYF
clone_size: once
v_call: TRBV28

cdr3_aa: CASSDRSSYNEQFF
clone_size: once
v_call: TRBV10-1

cdr3_aa: CAWRGEGAAFF
clone_size: .
v_call: TRBV30

cdr3_aa: CASSLFRDIRSSGANVLTF
clone_size: .
v_call: TRBV27

cdr3_aa: CASSLWGRATDTQYF
clone_size: .
v_call: TRBV5-1

cdr3_aa: CAISDPHMGGLTNNEQFF
clone_size: .
v_call: TRBV10-3

cdr3_aa: CASTKTGTQETQYF
clone_size: .
v_call: TRBV5-4

cdr3_aa: CASSLYVGTYEQYF
clone_size: once
v_call: TRBV5-5

cdr3_aa: CASSPPGTDTQYF
clone_size: .
v_call: TRBV4-2

cdr3_aa: CASRGRELQRAGNQPQHF
clone_size: .
v_call: TRBV19

cdr3_aa: CASSQGDGSNQPQHF
clone_size: .
v_call: TRBV11-1

cdr3_aa: CASSLWPGQGTERSSYNEQFF
clone_size: once
v_call: TRBV28

cdr3_aa: CASSPLEAAALNYGYTF
clone_size: .
v_call: TRBV18

cdr3_aa: CATSRGDVTDTQYF
clone_size: .
v_call: TRBV15

cdr3_aa: CASSLKGLAGGRLNEQFF
clone_size: .
v_call: TRBV28

cdr3_aa: CSVSTPQGSAYEQYF
clone_size: .
v_call: TRBV29-1

cdr3_aa: CASRLRGGSNTGELFF
clone_size: once
v_call: TRBV7-3

cdr3_aa: CASSEPTGGLFRAVWNEQFF
clone_size: .
v_call: TRBV6-1

cdr3_aa: CASSQVPTGRNQPQHF
clone_size: .
v_call: TRBV4-3

cdr3_aa: CASRFLTGGKNTEAFF
clone_size: .
v_call: TRBV28

cdr3_aa: CASSKLSWTGGEEEDTQYF
clone_size: .
v_call: TRBV21-1

cdr3_aa: CASSFRGDSPLHF
clone_size: .
v_call: TRBV7-9

cdr3_aa: CASMWKNTIYF
clone_size: .
v_call: TRBV28

cdr3_aa: CASSTVAVDTQYF
clone_size: .
v_call: TRBV28

cdr3_aa: CASSNLPTSAFF
clone_size: .
v_call: TRBV28

cdr3_aa: CASSEMRGPSHITDTQYF
clone_size: once
v_call: TRBV28

cdr3_aa: CATITGTGGRRNQPQHF
clone_size: once
v_call: TRBV28

cdr3_aa: CASSLIPGGLANEQFF
clone_size: .
v_call: TRBV7-3